The present T cell receptor (beta chain) was sequenced within a study of PD-1 blockade in classical Hodgkin lymphoma. Study-wide findings and caveats: Those achieving complete response showed baseline diversity like newly diagnosed patients. Reported baseline diversity: healthy donors highest, relapsed/refractory patients lowest. Significant TCR diversity gains by C4D1 occurred in CD4+ but not CD8+ cells.

As for this clone: Antigen: not known.

The CDR3 sequence is 13 residues long. Germline CDR1 and CDR2: MDHEN and SYDVKM. V trimming: 10 bases; J trimming: 0 bases; junction bases outside the gene matches: 5. Assay: immunoSEQ multiplex PCR; the TCRdb copy retains only in-frame clones and omits some. Here the sample spans 80,000 to 100,000 clones, roughly 89% being singletons. Each of the patients experienced relapse following autologous stem cell transplantation, and their brentuximab vedotin exposure differed. The chain couples TRBV28 to TRBJ1-1; TRBD1 agrees at 7 bases. The sequencing here drew on peripheral blood mononuclear cells (PBMCs), taken at baseline. This receptor was obtained from a human donor with classical Hodgkin lymphoma. Here the CDR3 reads CATWDRLNTEAFF. CDR3 sequence (DNA): TGTGCCACCTGGGACAGACTGAACACTGAAGCTTTCTTT.